This T cell receptor (beta chain) stems from a study of T cell responses to AZD1222 COVID-19 vaccine. Profiled with immunoSEQ multiplex PCR; TCRdb holds only in-frame clones, not every one. The repertoire holds about 180,000 clones, 94% seen once, with approximately 1.5% in the top ten. This clone was observed a single time. This CDR3 region has 15 residues. V lost 3 bases and J lost 1, with 13 bases in between. Germline V gene sequence: CDR1 LNHDA, CDR2 SQIVND (reference sequence). The sample here was peripheral blood, taken 28 days after the second AZD1222 dose. V gene TRBV19 combines with J gene TRBJ2-7; D perhaps matches TRBD2 (6 bases). This TCR was recovered from an adult who received the AZD1222 COVID-19 vaccine. The DNA for the CDR3 is TGTGCCAGTAGTATTAACCCGGGACTTTCCTACGAGCAGTACTTC. Residues: CASSINPGLSYEQYF.